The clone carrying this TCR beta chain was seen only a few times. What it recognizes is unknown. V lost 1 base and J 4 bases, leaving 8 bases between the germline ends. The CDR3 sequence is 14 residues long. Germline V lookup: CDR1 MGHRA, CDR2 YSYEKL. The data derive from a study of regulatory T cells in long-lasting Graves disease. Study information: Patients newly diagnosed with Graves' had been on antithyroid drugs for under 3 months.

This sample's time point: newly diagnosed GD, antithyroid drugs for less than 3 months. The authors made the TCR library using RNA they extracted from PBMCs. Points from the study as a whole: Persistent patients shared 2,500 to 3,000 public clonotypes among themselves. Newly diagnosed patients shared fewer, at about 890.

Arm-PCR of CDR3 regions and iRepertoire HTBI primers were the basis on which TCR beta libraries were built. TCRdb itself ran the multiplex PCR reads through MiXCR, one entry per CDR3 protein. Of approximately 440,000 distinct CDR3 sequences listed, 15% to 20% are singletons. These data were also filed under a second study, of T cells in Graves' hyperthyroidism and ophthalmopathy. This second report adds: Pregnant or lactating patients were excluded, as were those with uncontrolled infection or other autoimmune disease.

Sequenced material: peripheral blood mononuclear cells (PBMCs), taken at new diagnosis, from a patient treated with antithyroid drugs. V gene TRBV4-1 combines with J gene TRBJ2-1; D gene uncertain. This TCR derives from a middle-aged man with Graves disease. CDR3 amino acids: CASSQGSLYNEQFF. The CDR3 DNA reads TGCGCCAGCAGCCAAGGATCGCTTTACAATGAGCAGTTCTTC.